This passage covers 12 T cell receptor beta chains from one sample sequenced in a study of cytomegalovirus exposure and HLA in healthy donors. 60 Vbeta and 13 Jbeta primers were used in PCR. Repertoires were generated with immunoSEQ multiplex PCR, while TCRdb's copy carries only in-frame clones and drops some. The profile shows 150,000 to 200,000 clones, around 81% of them singletons. Source material: PBMCs. Receptor source: a woman between 25 and 40 years old in good health and CMV-seronegative.

This clone showed up just a few times. The J gene is TRBJ2-1, the V gene TRBV6-5; 7 bases line up with TRBD2. There are 15 residues in the CDR3. The trim removed 5 bases at V and 0 bases at J, leaving 4 bases unmatched. Germline V lookup: CDR1 MNHEY, CDR2 SVGAGI. The CDR3 DNA sequence: TGTGCCAGCAGTCAAAGCGGGACCTCCTACAATGAGCAGTTCTTC. It yields the protein CASSQSGTSYNEQFF.

On this clone itself: An end of the junction does not agree with germline; a read error may underlie this. The chain links TRBV29-1 to TRBJ2-5; TRBD1 matches at 7 bases. This CDR3 has 12 amino acids. Germline-derived CDR1 and CDR2 are SQVTM and ANQGSEA. The CDR3 coding sequence is TGCAGCGTCCTATCGGGGACAGAGACCCGGTACTTC. It yields the protein CSVLSGTETRYF.

This clone turned up a few times. This rearrangement joins TRBV7-6 to TRBJ2-7; TRBD1 aligns across 7 bases. This CDR3 spans 19 amino acids. Germline V gene data show CDR1 as SGHVS and CDR2 as FNYEAQ. With 5 bases clipped from V and 0 bases from J, the junction kept 19 bases outside the gene matches. The CDR3 nucleotides are TGTGCCAGCAGCCCCGGACGGGCGCGGTTGGGACAGAGCTCCTACGAGCAGTACTTC. Amino acids: CASSPGRARLGQSSYEQYF.

The chain combines TRBV11-2 with TRBJ1-1; a possible D gene is TRBD1 (5 bases). The CDR3 sequence is 14 residues long. Looked up from germline, CDR1 is SGHAT and CDR2 is FQNNGV. The V end was cut by 5 bases, the J end by 3 bases, with 13 bases between. The CDR3 DNA follows: TGTGCCAGCAGCGGAAGCAGGGTCCACACTGAAGCTTTCTTT. This gives the protein CASSGSRVHTEAFF.

The table lists this clone with a count of one. V and J are TRBV2 and TRBJ2-7; D is uncertain. CDR3 length: 13 amino acids. Germline loops: CDR1 SNHLY, CDR2 FYNNEI. V was clipped by 9 bases and J by 0 bases, with 12 bases between them. The CDR3 loop reads CARSTESSYEQYF. The CDR3 region has the DNA TGTGCCAGATCGACGGAGAGCTCCTACGAGCAGTACTTC. The full variable domain, with the rest looked up from reference TRBV2 and TRBJ2-7, is EPEVTQTPSHQVTQMGQEVILRCVPISNHLYFYWYRQILGQKVEFLVSFYNNEISEKSEIFDDQFSVERPDGSNFTLKIRSTKLEDSAMYFCARSTESSYEQYFGPGTRLTVT.

The chain has TRBV5-1 and TRBJ2-5; maybe TRBD2 (7 bases). The CDR3 length is 16 residues. CDR1 and CDR2 (germline): SGHRS, YFSETQ. V was cut by 4 bases and J by 2 bases, with 18 bases left in between. CDR3 sequence reads: CASSPGLRGGQETQYF. CDR3 DNA: TGCGCCAGCAGCCCGGGACTAAGGGGGGGGCAAGAGACCCAGTACTTC.

The V gene is TRBV5-1, the J gene TRBJ2-7, with 11 nucleotides matching TRBD1. Germline V CDR1 and CDR2: SGHRS, YFSETQ. J gave up 4 bases and V 3 bases, and 6 bases lay outside the gene matches. The CDR3 totals 15 residues. CDR3 bases: TGCGCCAGCAGCTCCGGGACAGGGGGTCATTACGAGCAGTACTTC. Its protein product is CASSSGTGGHYEQYF.

V is TRBV5-1 and J is TRBJ2-5; 8 bases are a match to TRBD2. Trimming took 1 base from V and 4 from J; bases not matched to a gene: 6. There are 15 residues in the CDR3. Germline assignment: CDR1 SGHRS and CDR2 YFSETQ. The CDR3 is CASSLTGGAGETQYF. For the CDR3, the DNA is TGCGCCAGCAGCTTGACGGGGGGGGCTGGAGAGACCCAGTACTTC.

The V and J genes are TRBV29-1 and TRBJ2-3; 7 bases line up with TRBD1. The CDR3 consists of 15 residues. Germline-derived CDR1 and CDR2 are SQVTM and ANQGSEA. V lost 8 bases, J lost 8 bases, and 19 bases stayed unmatched. The CDR3 here is CSPKGVGGVETTQYF. The CDR3 DNA is TGCAGCCCCAAAGGGGTAGGGGGCGTAGAGACTACGCAGTATTTT.

The rearrangement uses TRBV7-2 and TRBJ2-5; D is perhaps TRBD2 (7 bases). Deletions cut 5 bases from V and 5 bases from J, with 21 bases between. Germline V CDR1 and CDR2: SGHTA, FQGNSA. There are 16 residues in the CDR3. The DNA for the CDR3 is TGTGCCAGCAGCCCAGAGACGCGGGGGCCGGGGGAGACCCAGTACTTC. This encodes CASSPETRGPGETQYF.

J is TRBJ2-7 and V is TRBV28; 8 bases are shared with TRBD2. Trimming cost V 5 bases and J 2 bases; bases outside gene matches: 8. The CDR3 is 15 amino acids. The germline gives CDR1 MDHEN, CDR2 SYDVKM. The chain's CDR3 is CASSASEAGAYEQYF. The CDR3 DNA reads TGTGCCAGCAGTGCCTCGGAAGCGGGAGCCTACGAGCAGTACTTC. Full variable domain (missing parts from reference TRBV28 and TRBJ2-7): DVKVTQSSRYLVKRTGEKVFLECVQDMDHENMFWYRQDPGLGLRLIYFSYDVKMKEKGDIPEGYSVSREKKERFSLILESASTNQTSMYLCASSASEAGAYEQYFGPGTRLTVT.

This chain uses TRBV7-2 with TRBJ1-2, with TRBD1 as a possible D gene (5 bases). The CDR3 spans 15 residues. With 2 bases removed from V and 4 bases from J, the gap between germline ends came to 14 bases. Germline V gives CDR1 SGHTA, CDR2 FQGNSA. This CDR3 reads CASSLSLQDFYGYTF. For the CDR3, the DNA is TGTGCCAGCAGCTTATCTTTACAGGATTTCTATGGCTACACCTTC.